One and the same sample provided the 9 T cell receptor beta chains below, sequenced in a study of blood T cell repertoires in COVID-19. Produced via immunoSEQ multiplex PCR; TCRdb's table is partial and in-frame only. The sample lists a few hundred thousand clones, roughly 85% occurring once. Sequencing was performed on PBMCs or T cells enriched from blood (not recorded which). These receptors all stem from a woman younger than 45 who had recovered from COVID-19.

This chain uses TRBV12-3 or TRBV12-4 with TRBJ1-1; 7 bases line up with TRBD1. With 6 bases clipped from V and 5 bases from J, the junction kept 6 bases outside the gene matches. The length of the CDR3 is 13 residues. For the CDR3, the DNA is TGTGCCAGCAGCCTCCGGGACAGAACTGAAGCTTTCTTT. This translates into CASSLRDRTEAFF.

V is TRBV5-1 and J is TRBJ2-1; no definite D call. The CDR3 has 13 residues. In germline, CDR1 is SGHRS, CDR2 YFSETQ. The V end was cut by 0 bases, the J end by 6 bases, with 7 bases between. The DNA of the CDR3 is TGCGCCAGCAGCTTGGGGCTCTTCAATGAGCAGTTCTTC. Translation gives CASSLGLFNEQFF.

CDR3 sequence: CASSQDNRQHFGETQYF. The DNA for the CDR3 is TGTGCCAGCAGCCAAGATAATCGACAGCACTTTGGAGAGACCCAGTACTTC. This chain connects TRBV14 to TRBJ2-5; D perhaps matches TRBD1 (5 bases). The CDR3 covers 17 residues. V dropped 0 bases and J dropped 4 bases, with 18 bases sitting between them. CDR1 SGHDN and CDR2 FVKESK come from the germline V gene.

This sequence joins TRBV5-1 and TRBJ2-3; 10 bases agree with TRBD2. With V trimmed by 2 bases and J by 2 bases, 2 bases remained unmatched. The CDR3 loop spans 15 amino acids. CDR1 SGHRS and CDR2 YFSETQ come from the germline V gene. The CDR3 DNA reads as TGCGCCAGCAGCTTTAGCGGGGGGATCACAGATACGCAGTATTTT. Its protein product is CASSFSGGITDTQYF. The full variable domain, rest sourced from reference TRBV5-1 and TRBJ2-3, is KAGVTQTPRYLIKTRGQQVTLSCSPISGHRSVSWYQQTPGQGLQFLFEYFSETQRNKGNFPGRFSGRQFSNSRSEMNVSTLELGDSALYLCASSFSGGITDTQYFGPGTRLTVL.

The chain is built from TRBV5-5 and TRBJ1-2; weak D call: TRBD1 (5 bases). CDR1 and CDR2 (germline): SGHKS, YYEKEE (reference sequence). V was pared by 4 bases and J by 0 bases, with 19 bases between. This CDR3 has 17 amino acids. CDR3 amino acids: CASSPDITGQANYGYTF. In nucleotides, the CDR3 is TGTGCCAGCAGCCCGGATATTACAGGACAAGCTAACTATGGCTACACCTTC.

This clone was recorded only once. The V call is TRBV30, the J call TRBJ1-2, with D uncertain. Germline loops: CDR1 GTSNPN, CDR2 SVGIG (reference sequence). The CDR3 covers 14 residues. The V gene lost 2 bases and the J gene lost 5 bases, with 15 bases spanning the gap. CDR3 sequence (DNA): TGTGCCTGGAGTTCCGGCAGGATAGATTATGGCTACACCTTC. This encodes CAWSSGRIDYGYTF.

The chain couples TRBV30 to TRBJ1-1, with D maybe TRBD1 (5 bases). The V and J ends lost 3 bases and 0 bases respectively, with 8 bases between them. The CDR3 covers 13 residues. Germline lookup yields CDR1 GTSNPN and CDR2 SVGIG (reference sequence). DNA for the CDR3: TGTGCCTGGAGGGACAATATGAACACTGAAGCTTTCTTT. Translation: CAWRDNMNTEAFF.

The rearrangement joins TRBV19 to TRBJ2-6; 7 positions agree with TRBD2. Germline CDR1 LNHDA, CDR2 SQIVND (reference sequence). V lost 4 bases and J lost 0; bases outside the gene matches: 3. The CDR3 length is 16 residues. CDR3 coding DNA: TGTGCCAGTAGTACCGCGGGGGTCTCTGGGGCCAACGTCCTGACTTTC. Protein product: CASSTAGVSGANVLTF.

The chain uses TRBV6-5 and TRBJ2-1; TRBD1 agrees at 7 bases. Germline lookup yields CDR1 MNHEY and CDR2 SVGAGI. With 5 bases clipped from V and 3 bases from J, the junction kept 7 bases outside the gene matches. This CDR3 is built from 15 residues. This chain's CDR3 is CASSRTGPGYNEQFF. The DNA of the CDR3 is TGTGCCAGCAGTAGGACAGGACCCGGCTACAATGAGCAGTTCTTC.